The 26 T cell receptor beta chains below come from one sample, sequenced in a study of CD8 T cells in Susac syndrome (dated by TCRdb to the late 2010s). The library was generated by the immunoSEQ multiplex PCR assay. RNA was extracted using the RNeasy kit, and roughly 0.5 to 1 microgram was reverse transcribed with random hexamers. TCRdb passed the public sequencing reads through fastp at Q25 and MiXCR, retaining productive beta sequences. Rows with one shared CDR3 protein collapse into an entry with the most common genes and DNA. The sample table holds about 100,000 distinct CDR3 sequences, of which nearly 97% were seen once. 0.3% of the sample lies in the top ten. What was sequenced was CD8+ T cells from PBMCs. The receptors were gathered from a human donor with Susac syndrome.

The chain recombines TRBV19 with TRBJ2-7, with 10 bases identical to TRBD1. V lost 5 bases and J lost 3; bases outside the gene matches: 7. Germline V lookup: CDR1 LNHDA, CDR2 SQIVND (reference sequence). This CDR3 spans 15 amino acids. The CDR3 protein is CASSFSGTGDYEQYF. The CDR3 region has the DNA TGTGCCAGTAGTTTCTCCGGGACAGGGGACTACGAGCAGTACTTC.

The chain combines TRBV11-1 with TRBJ1-1; D may be TRBD1 (6 bases). Germline V gives CDR1 SGHAT, CDR2 FQDESV (reference sequence). There are 16 residues in the CDR3. Trimming removed 0 bases from V and 5 bases from J, with 16 bases in between. The CDR3 spells CASSLASRGARTEAFF. Here the CDR3 DNA reads TGTGCCAGCAGCTTAGCGAGTCGGGGGGCACGGACTGAAGCTTTCTTT.

In its sample, this clonotype was seen once. The V and J genes are TRBV29-1 and TRBJ2-7; D is perhaps TRBD2 (5 bases). Germline CDR1 SQVTM, CDR2 ANQGSEA. CDR3 length: 12 residues. The V and J ends lost 5 bases and 6 bases respectively, with 14 bases between them. CDR3 sequence: CSVRTGEVEQYF. The CDR3, as DNA: TGCAGCGTTCGGACTGGAGAAGTCGAGCAGTACTTC.

This rearrangement joins TRBV5-1 to TRBJ1-5, with 9 bases matching TRBD1. Germline loops: CDR1 SGHRS, CDR2 YFSETQ. V lost 4 bases and J lost 8; bases outside the gene matches: 10. The CDR3 sequence is 15 residues long. The CDR3 sequence is CASSPVTGGAEPQHF. For the CDR3, the DNA is TGCGCCAGCAGCCCGGTCACAGGGGGCGCGGAGCCCCAGCATTTT.

This chain joins TRBV20-1 and TRBJ2-3; D call uncertain. The CDR3 length is 15 residues. Germline CDR1 and CDR2: DFQATT and SNEGSKA (reference sequence). The V end lost 6 bases, the J end lost 0 bases, and 16 bases lay between the germline ends. CDR3 region: CSALYGGPSTDTQYF. The CDR3 DNA follows: TGCAGTGCCTTGTACGGCGGTCCTAGCACAGATACGCAGTATTTT.

The rearrangement joins TRBV4-1 to TRBJ2-3; D possibly corresponds to TRBD1 (6 bases). Germline V gene lookup returns CDR1 MGHRA and CDR2 YSYEKL. The CDR3 has 16 amino acids. The V gene lost 1 base and the J gene lost 2 bases, with 13 bases spanning the gap. The CDR3 reads CASSQGGQGNTDTQYF. CDR3 coding DNA: TGCGCCAGCAGCCAAGGTGGCCAGGGGAACACAGATACGCAGTATTTT.

This chain uses TRBV4-1 with TRBJ2-1; 7 positions agree with TRBD2. Trimming removed 5 bases from V and 4 bases from J; junction bases left unmatched: 5. The CDR3 has 14 amino acids. Germline loops: CDR1 MGHRA, CDR2 YSYEKL. CDR3 loop: CASSESGDYNEQFF. For the CDR3, the DNA is TGCGCCAGCAGCGAAAGCGGGGATTACAATGAGCAGTTCTTC.

This chain uses TRBV20-1 with TRBJ1-1; no reliable D call. Trimming removed 0 bases at V and 5 bases at J, with 10 bases between. The CDR3 spans 13 residues. Germline-derived CDR1 and CDR2 are DFQATT and SNEGSKA (reference sequence). CDR3 bases: TGCAGTGCTAGAGAGCACTCTGGGACTGAAGCTTTCTTT. Amino acid sequence: CSAREHSGTEAFF.

The sample holds one count of this clonotype. The chain recombines TRBV5-4 with TRBJ2-7, with 10 bases that match TRBD2. The CDR3 covers 16 residues. The V gene's germline CDR1 is SGHNT and CDR2 YYREEE (reference sequence). Trimming took 3 bases from V and 5 from J; bases not matched to a gene: 11. The CDR3 region has the DNA TGTGCCAGCAGCTCGAGGCCTAGCGGGAGTGAGAACGAGCAGTACTTC. Protein: CASSSRPSGSENEQYF.

This chain connects TRBV5-4 to TRBJ2-1, with 10 nucleotides matching TRBD2. Trimming cost V 2 bases and J 7 bases; bases outside gene matches: 9. CDR1 is SGHNT, CDR2 YYREEE, per germline (reference sequence). This CDR3 spans 16 amino acids. The CDR3: CASSLGAGGPSNEQFF. The CDR3 nucleotides are TGTGCCAGCAGCTTAGGAGCGGGAGGGCCGAGTAATGAGCAGTTCTTC.

The chain uses TRBV5-1 and TRBJ2-4; no clear D gene. The V gene's germline CDR1 is SGHRS and CDR2 YFSETQ. V shed 4 bases and J shed 0 bases, with 14 bases lying between them. The CDR3 length is 16 residues. The CDR3 nucleotides are TGCGCCAGCAGCCCCGGTTTGGGTCTAGCCAAAAACATTCAGTACTTC. It is translated as CASSPGLGLAKNIQYF.

The chain links TRBV20-1 to TRBJ1-2; weak D call: TRBD1 (6 bases). Germline CDR1 DFQATT, CDR2 SNEGSKA (reference sequence). The CDR3 runs 13 residues. Trimming stripped 6 bases from V and 3 bases from J, with 14 bases between. The CDR3 nucleotides read TGCAGTGCCCAACAGGGTGGGGACTATGGCTACACCTTC. This gives the protein CSAQQGGDYGYTF.

J is TRBJ2-7 and V is TRBV5-4, with 11 nucleotides matching TRBD1. V lost 4 bases, J lost 3 bases, and 6 bases stayed unmatched. CDR3 length: 15 amino acids. Germline CDR1 and CDR2: SGHNT and YYREEE (reference sequence). CDR3 residues: CASSNTGQGVYEQYF. CDR3 in DNA: TGTGCCAGCAGCAATACGGGACAGGGGGTCTACGAGCAGTACTTC.

This rearrangement joins TRBV20-1 to TRBJ1-4, with D possibly matching TRBD1 (5 bases). The CDR3 has 14 residues. The germline V gene encodes CDR1 DFQATT and CDR2 SNEGSKA (reference sequence). Trimming took 4 bases from V and 8 from J, leaving 17 bases between them. CDR3 residues: CSAIKGAQDEKLFF. CDR3 DNA sequence: TGCAGTGCTATTAAAGGGGCGCAGGACGAAAAACTGTTTTTT.

The chain uses TRBV20-1 and TRBJ2-7; maybe TRBD2 (6 bases). CDR1 and CDR2 from the germline V gene are DFQATT and SNEGSKA (reference sequence). The CDR3 consists of 15 residues. Trimming left V 0 bases short and J 2 bases short, with 14 bases between. The CDR3 region is CSARDPAGSAYEQYF. CDR3 sequence (DNA): TGCAGTGCTAGAGATCCCGCGGGATCCGCCTACGAGCAGTACTTC.

CDR3 sequence (DNA): TGTGCCAGCAGTTTGTTGATTGGCTACGAGCAGTACTTC. Amino acids: CASSLLIGYEQYF. This chain uses TRBV28 with TRBJ2-7; D not certain. The germline V gene has CDR1 MDHEN and CDR2 SYDVKM. The CDR3 covers 13 residues. V was pared by 3 bases and J by 3 bases, with 9 bases between. The full variable domain, rest sourced from reference TRBV28 and TRBJ2-7, is DVKVTQSSRYLVKRTGEKVFLECVQDMDHENMFWYRQDPGLGLRLIYFSYDVKMKEKGDIPEGYSVSREKKERFSLILESASTNQTSMYLCASSLLIGYEQYFGPGTRLTVT.

The chain is built from TRBV3-1 and TRBJ1-1, with D maybe TRBD1 (5 bases). The germline V and J ends were trimmed by 1 base and 6 bases, with 12 bases remaining between them. Germline V gene sequence: CDR1 LGHDT, CDR2 YNNKEL (reference sequence). This CDR3 spans 14 amino acids. The CDR3 is CASSQVRGDAEAFF. CDR3 nucleotide sequence: TGTGCCAGCAGCCAAGTTCGAGGGGACGCTGAAGCTTTCTTT.

The chain is built from TRBV15 and TRBJ1-5, with D unresolved. Trimming left V 0 bases short and J 6 bases short, with 12 bases between. The CDR3 length is 15 residues. Germline V gives CDR1 LNHNV, CDR2 YYDKDF (reference sequence). Here the CDR3 DNA reads TGTGCCACCAGCAGAGATATCGGAATCAGTCAGCCCCAGCATTTT. Translation: CATSRDIGISQPQHF. The full variable domain, its missing parts supplied by reference TRBV15 and TRBJ1-5, is DAMVIQNPRYQVTQFGKPVTLSCSQTLNHNVMYWYQQKSSQAPKLLFHYYDKDFNNEADTPDNFQSRRPNTSFCFLDIRSPGLGDTAMYLCATSRDIGISQPQHFGDGTRLSIL.

This chain joins TRBV6-2 or TRBV6-3 and TRBJ2-7; D gene uncertain. V was shortened by 2 bases and J by 0 bases, with 2 bases between the two germline ends. The CDR3 extends over 12 amino acids. The V gene's germline CDR1 is MNHEY and CDR2 SVGEGT. CDR3 protein: CASSYISYEQYF. CDR3 coding DNA: TGTGCCAGCAGTTACATCTCCTACGAGCAGTACTTC.

CDR3 sequence (DNA): TGTGCCAGCAGCCCTAGGGGAAGGGGTGAAAAACTGTTTTTT. Translating it yields CASSPRGRGEKLFF. This sequence joins TRBV9 and TRBJ1-4; possibly TRBD1 for D (5 bases). This CDR3 is 14 amino acids long. V was cut by 4 bases and J by 7 bases, with 14 bases left in between. Germline CDR1 is SGDLS and CDR2 is YYNGEE.

This clonotype occurred once. The rearrangement uses TRBV13 and TRBJ1-1; 9 bases map to TRBD1. Germline V CDR1 and CDR2: PRHDT, FYEKMQ (reference sequence). V shed 4 bases, J shed 1 base, and the junction held 1 base outside the gene matches. CDR3 length: 14 residues. The DNA of the CDR3 is TGTGCCAGCAGCTCGGGACAGGGGAACACTGAAGCTTTCTTT. Protein product: CASSSGQGNTEAFF.

In DNA form, the CDR3 reads TGTGCCAGCAGTTTTTACCCCGACAGGGTGAACATTCAGTACTTC. This sequence encodes CASSFYPDRVNIQYF. The V gene is TRBV27, the J gene TRBJ2-4; the match to TRBD1 covers 7 bases. The CDR3 runs to 15 residues. CDR1 is MNHEY and CDR2 is SMNVEV in the germline V gene (reference sequence). Germline trimming cut 3 bases from V and 7 bases from J; bases unmatched to any gene: 9.

The rearrangement uses TRBV20-1 and TRBJ1-1; unclear D gene. V gave up 8 bases and J gave up 0 bases, with 7 bases separating them. In germline, CDR1 is DFQATT, CDR2 SNEGSKA (reference sequence). CDR3 length: 11 residues. Here the CDR3 DNA reads TGCAGTCCTTCGGTGAACACTGAAGCTTTCTTT. It specifies CSPSVNTEAFF.

This clonotype occurred once. The chain has TRBV2 and TRBJ2-7; the D gene is possibly TRBD2 (6 bases). The CDR3 loop spans 12 amino acids. In germline, CDR1 is SNHLY, CDR2 FYNNEI. V was shortened by 6 bases and J by 1 base, with 7 bases between the two germline ends. As DNA, the CDR3 is TGTGCCAGCAGCGGGACTTCCTACGAGCAGTACTTC. Amino acid sequence: CASSGTSYEQYF.

The J gene is TRBJ2-3, the V gene TRBV5-1; possible D gene TRBD2, 5 bases. V was shortened by 4 bases and J by 0 bases, with 9 bases between the two germline ends. Germline CDR1 SGHRS, CDR2 YFSETQ. The CDR3 covers 14 residues. Here the CDR3 reads CASSMTTSTDTQYF. DNA for the CDR3: TGCGCCAGCAGCATGACTACTAGCACAGATACGCAGTATTTT.

This clonotype was counted a few times. CDR3: CASSRLAGDTGELFF. For the CDR3, the DNA is TGTGCCAGCAGTCGACTAGCGGGAGACACCGGGGAGCTGTTTTTT. The rearrangement links TRBV6-1 to TRBJ2-2; 12 nucleotides align to TRBD2. The J segment lost 3 bases and the V segment lost 5 bases, leaving 1 base of the junction unmatched. Germline-derived CDR1 and CDR2 are MNHNS and SASEGT. CDR3 length: 15 residues.